Following are 5 T cell receptor beta chains from one sample sequenced in a study of T cells in localized non-small cell lung cancer. Generated by immunoSEQ multiplex PCR, the TCRdb table keeps only in-frame clones and is missing some. Of about 33,000 clones in the sample, roughly 90% were seen once. This specimen was peripheral blood, taken before any cancer treatment. These receptors were collected from a man aged 35 to 69 with stage I lung adenocarcinoma.

V is TRBV6-5 and J is TRBJ2-7; 7 nucleotides align to TRBD2. This CDR3 is built from 13 residues. Trimming at V came to 4 bases and at J to 2 bases, leaving 2 bases not matched to a gene. Germline V lookup: CDR1 MNHEY, CDR2 SVGAGI. This chain's CDR3 is CASSSGTTYEQYF. The CDR3 DNA is TGTGCCAGCAGTTCCGGGACTACCTACGAGCAGTACTTC.

This chain connects TRBV2 to TRBJ1-1; 9 bases match TRBD1. Germline V gene sequence: CDR1 SNHLY, CDR2 FYNNEI. V lost 6 bases, J lost 0 bases, and 2 bases stayed unmatched. The CDR3 has 14 residues. The CDR3 bases are TGTGCCAGCAGAGGACAGGGGATGAACACTGAAGCTTTCTTT. Translating gives CASRGQGMNTEAFF.

The V call is TRBV6-6, the J call TRBJ2-7, with D possibly matching TRBD1 (5 bases). Trimming shortened V by 2 bases and J by 3 bases, and 8 bases separated the two germline ends. This CDR3 has 13 amino acids. Germline-derived CDR1 and CDR2 are MNHNY and SVGAGI (reference sequence). The CDR3 coding sequence is TGTGCCAGCAGTTACGACAGCAACTACGAGCAGTACTTC. This encodes CASSYDSNYEQYF.

The J gene is TRBJ2-7, the V gene TRBV30; D remains ambiguous. This CDR3 has 12 amino acids. The V end was cut by 1 base, the J end by 3 bases, with 7 bases between. Germline V gene data show CDR1 as GTSNPN and CDR2 as SVGIG (reference sequence). CDR3 protein: CAWSGLDYEQYF. Here the CDR3 DNA reads TGTGCCTGGAGTGGCCTTGACTACGAGCAGTACTTC.

This clone was recorded a few times. The rearrangement joins TRBV9 to TRBJ1-1; D not resolved. V was shortened by 0 bases and J by 1 base, with 7 bases between the two germline ends. Germline V lookup: CDR1 SGDLS, CDR2 YYNGEE. The CDR3 covers 14 residues. CDR3 amino acids: CASSVGPTNTEAFF. The CDR3 DNA follows: TGTGCCAGCAGCGTAGGTCCGACGAACACTGAAGCTTTCTTT.